This entry features one TCR beta chain sequence. Its antigen remains unknown. CDR1 and CDR2 (germline): SEHNR, FQNEAQ (reference sequence). The CDR3 is made up of 14 amino acids. V dropped 3 bases and J dropped 6; count of bases not matched to a gene: 2. The method was immunoSEQ multiplex PCR; TCRdb's version includes in-frame clones alone and lacks a portion of them. The data show 2,500,000 or so clones, approximately 90% seen once. The sample originates from a study of shared clonotypes between healthy human individuals. Findings and caveats of the study: Naive subsets tended to show greater estimated richness than memory subsets.

The origin of this receptor is a man between 18 and 29 years old in good health. Some clones in this sample may be carry-over from other donors' samples. Sequenced input: naive CD4+ T cells from PBMCs. Regarding subset: CD45RA+ positively selected. The chain carries TRBV7-9 and TRBJ2-2; TRBD1 aligns across 9 bases. CDR3 residues: CASSFRQGAGELFF. The CDR3 DNA reads as TGTGCCAGCAGCTTCCGACAGGGGGCCGGGGAGCTGTTTTTT.